These T cell receptor beta chains were read from a single sample in a study of blood T cells in healthy people across ages. MiXCR, applied by TCRdb to the 5' RACE reads, yields one record per CDR3 protein. This table has about a million distinct CDR3 sequences, roughly 47% appearing once. The sample taken for sequencing was blood. The origin of the receptors is a woman between 55 and 75 years old in good health. CDR3s include the opening cysteine and the closing phenylalanine or tryptophan. A D gene is named only where the DNA matches it firmly. Only part of the rows carry a size: once, few, many, or a class if the clone is expanded.

>few|-|TRBJ2-5|TRBV7-6
TGTGCCAGCAGCTTAAAGTTTAGAGGGGCGTTGGCGGAGACCCAGTACTTC
CASSLKFRGALAETQYF
>-|-|TRBJ1-4|TRBV18
TGTGCCAACTCGCAATTTGCAACTAATGAAAAGCTGTTTTTT
CANSQFATNEKLFF
>few|-|TRBJ2-1|TRBV5-1
TGCGCCAGCAGCTTGCCTCGGCAGTTCGGCAATGAGCAGTTCTTC
CASSLPRQFGNEQFF
>-|-|TRBJ2-3|TRBV19
TGTGCCAGTAGTATGCCGGGATCGGGGATTGGCGATACGCAGTATTTT
CASSMPGSGIGDTQYF
>-|-|TRBJ1-2|TRBV5-1
TGCGCCAGCAGCTTGGAGTTCGGAGGCAGTAACTATGGCTACACCTTC
CASSLEFGGSNYGYTF
>-|-|TRBJ1-2|TRBV14
TGTGCCAGCAGCCAAGATTTTTGGGACTACACCTTC
CASSQDFWDYTF
>few|-|TRBJ2-1|TRBV29-1
TGCAGTCAAATCAGCTCCTACAATGAGCAGTTCTTC
CSQISSYNEQFF
>few|-|TRBJ2-3|TRBV7-3
TGTGCCAGCGGACACGGAGGGGGACAGTCAGATACGCAGTATTTT
CASGHGGGQSDTQYF
>-|-|TRBJ2-1|TRBV6-2/TRBV6-3
TGTGCCAGCAGTTACCTACTGAGCAATGAGCAGTTCTTC
CASSYLLSNEQFF
>-|TRBD1|TRBJ2-3|TRBV5-1
TGCGCCAGCGGGATGACAGGGCAGATCGATACGCAGTATTTT
CASGMTGQIDTQYF
>few|-|TRBJ2-7|TRBV28
TGTGCCAGCAGCTACGAGAGGCTAGCCCGCTACGAGCAGTACTTC
CASSYERLARYEQYF
>-|-|TRBJ2-1|TRBV7-8
TGTGCCAGCAGCTCGTGGGCCGGCGTCACCTCCGGTGAGCAGTTCTTC
CASSSWAGVTSGEQFF
>-|-|TRBJ2-5|TRBV11-2
TGTGCCAGCAGCTTAGTTAGTGGGACTTCTGATGAGCAGTACTTC
CASSLVSGTSDEQYF
>-|-|TRBJ2-1|TRBV9
TGTGCCAGCAGCGTAGATGGGGGAAACGTTAATGAGCAGTTCTTC
CASSVDGGNVNEQFF
>-|TRBD2|TRBJ2-5|TRBV4-1
TGCGCCAGCAGCCAAGGGACTAGCGGTACCCAAGAGACCCAGTACTTC
CASSQGTSGTQETQYF
>-|-|TRBJ2-1|TRBV5-1
TGCGCCAGCAGCTTGGACACAGTGTACGATGAGCAGTTCTTC
CASSLDTVYDEQFF
>few|TRBD2|TRBJ2-7|TRBV27
TGTGCCAGCAGTTTGGTTAGGGCAGGACTAGCGGGATCCCGCCCCTACGAGCAGTACTTC
CASSLVRAGLAGSRPYEQYF
>few|-|TRBJ2-7|TRBV20-1
TGCAGTGCTAGAAATCGCCAGGGGAAAGGCGAGCAGTACTTC
CSARNRQGKGEQYF
>-|TRBD2|TRBJ2-1|TRBV11-2
TGTGCCAGCAGCAGCAGATCTAAAGGACTAGCGGGAGGGCCCTACAATGAGCAGTTCTTC
CASSSRSKGLAGGPYNEQFF
>-|-|TRBJ1-4|TRBV27
TGTGCCAGCAGTTGGGGATCGGTTGCTAATGAAAAACTGTTTTTT
CASSWGSVANEKLFF
>-|-|TRBJ2-5|TRBV7-2
TGTGCCAGCAGCTCCGAAAAGACCCAGTACTTC
CASSSEKTQYF
>-|-|TRBJ2-1|TRBV7-8
TGTGCCAGCAGCCCCCCCTTCGGAGTGAGGCAATGGTTGAATGAGCAGTTCTTC
CASSPPFGVRQWLNEQFF
>-|-|TRBJ2-3|TRBV11-2
TGTGCCAGCAGCTTATCAGGTCTTTTCACAGATACGCAGTATTTT
CASSLSGLFTDTQYF
>few|-|TRBJ2-7|TRBV28
TGTGCCAGCAGTTCGAGGCCTAACCCCCTGGAGCAGTACTTC
CASSSRPNPLEQYF
>-|TRBD1|TRBJ2-1|TRBV12-3/TRBV12-4
TGTGCCAGCAGACGCCACAGGGGTTCGGCGAGGAGCTCCTACAATGAGCAGTTCTTC
CASRRHRGSARSSYNEQFF
>-|-|TRBJ2-1|TRBV27
TGTGCCAGCAGACCCGAGGCGGGGAGCTCCTACAATGAGCAGTTCTTC
CASRPEAGSSYNEQFF
>-|TRBD2|TRBJ2-1|TRBV4-3
TGCGCCAGCAGCCCCCCTAGCGGGGGGTACAATGAGCAGTTCTTC
CASSPPSGGYNEQFF
>-|-|TRBJ1-2|TRBV11-2
TGTGCCAGCAGCCACCCGGGGATTAACTATGGCTACACCTTC
CASSHPGINYGYTF
>-|TRBD1|TRBJ2-5|TRBV7-3
TGTGCCAGCAGCTTAGTGCAGGGGGAGTGGGAGACCCAGTACTTC
CASSLVQGEWETQYF
>-|-|TRBJ2-3|TRBV18
TGTGCCAGCTCACCCGCACAGGGACGGGATACGCAGTATTTT
CASSPAQGRDTQYF
>-|-|TRBJ2-2|TRBV6-6
TGTGCCAGCAGTCCCTGGGGGCAGGACGCCGGGGAGCTGTTTTTT
CASSPWGQDAGELFF
>many|TRBD2|TRBJ2-3|TRBV4-3
TGCGCCAGCAGCCAAGCGGGAGGGGGCACAGATACGCAGTATTTT
CASSQAGGGTDTQYF